This T cell receptor (beta chain) was profiled in a study of T cells in localized non-small cell lung cancer. Germline CDR1 and CDR2: SGHTA and FQGNSA. V lost 3 bases, J lost 5 bases, and 14 bases lay in between. The CDR3 covers 16 residues. The assay was immunoSEQ multiplex PCR, and TCRdb's table has in-frame clones only and misses some. The top ten hold about 4% of the sample, which has about 40,000 clones, around 87% seen once. The source of this sequence is a man aged 18 to 49 with stage I lung adenocarcinoma. The sequencing used peripheral blood, collected before any cancer treatment. The J gene is TRBJ1-6, the V gene TRBV7-2; maybe TRBD1 (5 bases). The CDR3 reads CASSFAATAHNSPLHF. Written as DNA, the CDR3 is TGTGCCAGCAGCTTTGCCGCGACAGCTCATAATTCACCCCTCCACTTT.